This entry is about one T cell receptor beta chain. These data originate in a study of blood T cell repertoires in COVID-19. Study at large: Specimens from acute and convalescent COVID-19 originated in the United States, Italy and Spain. PBMCs, B-cell-depleted T cells, or T cells provided the cDNA or gDNA that made up the material.

TCRdb's table, derived via immunoSEQ multiplex PCR, lists solely in-frame clones and lacks some. The table records about 330,000 clones, 92% of them present only once. This CDR3 comprises 15 residues. Germline V gene lookup returns CDR1 ENHRY and CDR2 SYGVKD. V trimming: 7 bases; J trimming: 4 bases; junction bases outside the gene matches: 10. The study assigned cohorts using participant-reported clinical history. The source of this sequence is a woman aged 25 to 39 who had recovered from COVID-19. Sequencing input: PBMCs or T cells enriched from blood (not recorded which). This sequence joins TRBV10-3 and TRBJ2-3; TRBD2 aligns across 8 bases. This CDR3 is CAINLDGRAADTQYF. DNA for the CDR3: TGTGCCATCAACCTGGACGGGAGGGCGGCAGATACGCAGTATTTT.